Following are 18 T cell receptor beta chains from one sample sequenced in a study of breast tumors, draining lymph nodes, adjacent tissues. TCRdb reprocessed the multiplex PCR reads via MiXCR and lists one record per CDR3 protein. Seen here are fewer than 25,000 distinct CDR3 sequences, roughly three fifths observed once, and the top ten hold over 15%. Sequencing was done on a sample of tumor-adjacent breast tissue. These receptors were taken from a female donor with breast cancer. Some clones in this sample may be carry-over from other donors' samples.

Ten or more counts support this clonotype. The CDR3 nucleotides are TGCAGTGCTATGTGGACTAGCGGGAGGAATGAGCAGTTCTTC. Translated, it gives CSAMWTSGRNEQFF. The chain carries TRBV20-1 and TRBJ2-1; the match to TRBD2 covers 14 bases. This CDR3 region has 14 residues. J gave up 7 bases and V 4 bases, and 3 bases lay outside the gene matches. Germline values: CDR1 DFQATT, CDR2 SNEGSKA (reference sequence).

The chain employs TRBV7-9 and TRBJ2-7, with 11 bases matching TRBD2. V lost 5 bases and J lost 2; bases outside the gene matches: 5. Germline-derived CDR1 and CDR2 are SEHNR and FQNEAQ (reference sequence). This CDR3 is 15 amino acids long. CDR3 region: CASSPRLAGTYEQYF. CDR3 in DNA: TGTGCCAGCAGCCCGCGACTAGCGGGAACCTACGAGCAGTACTTC.

This clonotype has only a few counts. This may arise from a read error, as a much more abundant clone is one base away. The chain is built from TRBV5-1 and TRBJ2-5, with TRBD2 as a possible D gene (5 bases). This CDR3 is 14 amino acids long. Germline loops: CDR1 SGHRS, CDR2 YFSETQ. DNA of the CDR3: TGCGCCAGCAGCTGGGCAGGCGGGCAAGACACCCAGTACTTC. Its translation: CASSWAGGQDTQYF.

This clonotype was observed at least ten times. The chain has TRBV10-3 and TRBJ2-3; 9 bases are shared with TRBD2. V was clipped by 5 bases and J by 6 bases; unmatched bases: 18. Germline V CDR1 and CDR2: ENHRY, SYGVKD. The CDR3 totals 18 residues. The CDR3 is CAISPSGGRGGRFDTQYF. The CDR3 nucleotides are TGTGCCATCAGTCCCTCGGGAGGGCGGGGGGGTCGTTTTGATACGCAGTATTTT.

The genes are TRBV30 and TRBJ1-3; weak D call: TRBD1 (5 bases). Trimming removed 3 bases from V and 0 bases from J, with 12 bases in between. Germline V gene sequence: CDR1 GTSNPN, CDR2 SVGIG (reference sequence). The CDR3 is 15 residues long. Here the CDR3 DNA reads TGTGCCTGGAGAGGCGGACACCTCTCTGGAAACACCATATATTTT. Its translation: CAWRGGHLSGNTIYF.

This clonotype was detected only a few times. This sequence joins TRBV9 and TRBJ1-2; tentatively, D is TRBD1 (5 bases). The V end was cut by 1 base, the J end by 4 bases, with 5 bases between. CDR1 SGDLS and CDR2 YYNGEE come from the germline V gene. The CDR3 runs 12 residues. CDR3 coding DNA: TGTGCCAGCAGCGTACAGGGCTATGGCTACACCTTC. This gives the protein CASSVQGYGYTF.

V gene TRBV15 combines with J gene TRBJ1-2; 11 bases align to TRBD1. The CDR3 loop spans 16 amino acids. Germline CDR1 is LNHNV and CDR2 is YYDKDF (reference sequence). V was clipped by 3 bases and J by 4 bases; unmatched bases: 7. CDR3 sequence: CATSRDRGRRGYGYTF. The CDR3 DNA reads as TGTGCCACCAGCAGGGACAGGGGGCGTCGGGGCTATGGCTACACCTTC.

The gene calls are TRBV20-1 and TRBJ2-1; TRBD1 is a possible D gene (5 bases). Germline CDR1 and CDR2: DFQATT and SNEGSKA (reference sequence). V was pared by 4 bases and J by 7 bases, with 14 bases between. This CDR3 has 13 amino acids. CDR3 DNA sequence: TGCAGTGCTAAAGGGGAAGTAGGGAATGAGCAGTTCTTC. Translating gives CSAKGEVGNEQFF.

DNA for the CDR3: TGTGCTAGTGGGCATACAGACCAAGAGACCCAGTACTTC. Its translation is CASGHTDQETQYF. The chain links TRBV12-3 or TRBV12-4 to TRBJ2-5; D remains ambiguous. CDR3 length: 13 amino acids.

The chain has TRBV20-1 and TRBJ1-2; the D is unclear. The length of the CDR3 is 15 residues. Germline CDR1 and CDR2: DFQATT and SNEGSKA (reference sequence). With 4 bases removed from V and 4 bases from J, the gap between germline ends came to 19 bases. CDR3: CSAIQSRGEGYGYTF. The CDR3 DNA reads TGCAGTGCTATCCAAAGTCGAGGAGAAGGCTATGGCTACACCTTC.

This clonotype was found many times. The chain links TRBV6-1 to TRBJ1-4; 7 nucleotides align to TRBD1. CDR1 is MNHNS, CDR2 SASEGT, per germline. This CDR3 has 15 amino acids. The trim removed 1 base at V and 10 bases at J, leaving 9 bases unmatched. This CDR3 reads CASSEEWGRGVKLFF. For the CDR3, the DNA is TGTGCCAGCAGTGAAGAATGGGGCAGGGGGGTAAAACTGTTTTTT.

This clonotype was seen many times. The V and J genes are TRBV5-1 and TRBJ1-4; possible D gene TRBD1, 5 bases. The germline gives CDR1 SGHRS, CDR2 YFSETQ. Trimming took off 0 bases at V and 7 bases at J, with 13 bases between the two ends. The CDR3 consists of 15 residues. Here the CDR3 DNA reads TGCGCCAGCAGCTTGGCGGCGGCAGGGAGTGAAAAACTGTTTTTT. Its protein is CASSLAAAGSEKLFF.

This clonotype was observed at least ten times. V usage is TRBV3-1 and J usage is TRBJ2-7; 9 nucleotides line up with TRBD2. In germline, CDR1 is LGHDT, CDR2 YNNKEL (reference sequence). Trimming at V came to 5 bases and at J to 4 bases, leaving 6 bases not matched to a gene. This CDR3 region has 14 residues. CDR3 in amino acids: CASSDSGGRYEQYF. In DNA form, the CDR3 reads TGTGCCAGCAGCGATAGCGGGGGAAGGTACGAGCAGTACTTC.

This rearrangement joins TRBV7-2 to TRBJ2-3, with D possibly matching TRBD1 (6 bases). The CDR3 has 15 amino acids. Germline V gives CDR1 SGHTA, CDR2 FQGNSA. The V gene lost 1 base and the J gene lost 0 bases, with 8 bases spanning the gap. The CDR3, as DNA: TGTGCCAGCAGCTTAGGGACAGTGAGCACAGATACGCAGTATTTT. Protein sequence: CASSLGTVSTDTQYF.

This clonotype appeared many times. This clone may be a read error of a much larger clone one base away. The chain has TRBV20-1 and TRBJ2-6; D is unclear. This CDR3 is 16 amino acids long. Per germline, CDR1 DFQATT and CDR2 SNEGSKA (reference sequence). The CDR3 spells CSARGSAYSAANVLTF. CDR3 nucleotides: TGCAGTGCTAGAGGCAGTGCCTACTCTGCGGCCAACGTCCTGACTTTC.

The chain joins TRBV7-2 to TRBJ2-7, with TRBD1 as a possible D gene (6 bases). The CDR3 spans 13 residues. Germline lookup yields CDR1 SGHTA and CDR2 FQGNSA. Between the trimmed V and J ends, which lost 4 bases and 3 bases, there was a span of 10 bases. This CDR3 is CASSYSQGYEQYF. For the CDR3, the DNA is TGTGCCAGCAGCTATTCACAGGGCTACGAGCAGTACTTC.

This chain links TRBV14 with TRBJ1-2; maybe TRBD1 (5 bases). The CDR3 runs to 14 residues. Germline V gives CDR1 SGHDN, CDR2 FVKESK. Trimming took 2 bases from V and 8 from J, leaving 15 bases between them. The CDR3 sequence: CASSQTWGAGGYTF. Written as DNA, the CDR3 is TGTGCCAGCAGCCAAACTTGGGGCGCGGGCGGCTACACCTTC.

V is TRBV24-1 and J is TRBJ2-3; the D is unclear. Germline assignment: CDR1 KGHDR and CDR2 SFDVKD. The CDR3 length is 13 residues. V dropped 5 bases and J dropped 1 base, with 6 bases sitting between them. In nucleotides, the CDR3 is TGTGCCACCAGTGCCCCAGGCACAGATACGCAGTATTTT. Amino acid sequence: CATSAPGTDTQYF.